These T cell receptor beta chains were read from a single sample in a study of OX40 agonist ivuxolimab in advanced cancers. Only in-frame clones appear in the TCRdb table, and some are missing; sequencing was by immunoSEQ multiplex PCR. The table has roughly 62,000 clones, roughly 84% seen once. The source material was CD4+ or CD8+ T cells sorted from blood, sampled in a trial of the OX40 agonist ivuxolimab. These receptors came from an adult with an advanced solid tumor such as melanoma, head and neck, liver or kidney cancer. Each CDR3 is given with its conserved first and last residue.

j_call	v_call	cdr3_aa
TRBJ2-7	TRBV5-4	CASSQGLGSHEQYF
TRBJ2-5	TRBV6-1	CASSEGSGVGETQYF
TRBJ1-2	TRBV5-4	CASSLFAGSANYGYTF
TRBJ1-5	TRBV10-3	CAISDKGARAQPQHF
TRBJ1-2	TRBV6-1	CASSAAANYGYTF
TRBJ2-1	TRBV14	CASSQDTSGGSNEQFF
TRBJ2-4	TRBV23-1	CARGSLGAKNIQYF
TRBJ2-7	TRBV28	CASSWTGGDRYEQYF
TRBJ1-6	TRBV6-1	CASSDILAPNSPLHF
TRBJ1-5	TRBV9	CASSAGPSNQPQHF
TRBJ1-5	TRBV2	CASSDGPGGKGNQPQHF
TRBJ2-3	TRBV6-5	CASSRTGGTDTQYF
TRBJ1-4	TRBV19	CASQSSDPTNEKLFF
TRBJ2-1	TRBV9	CASSPLSSEQFF
TRBJ2-3	TRBV27	CASSRWTSGGATDTQYF
TRBJ2-7	TRBV4-1	CASSRAPGLRQYF
TRBJ1-4	TRBV5-1	CASSLWAPSTNEKLFF
TRBJ2-1	TRBV10-1	CASSKRGMSRDEQFF
TRBJ2-5	TRBV10-2	CASSDWGEQETQYF
TRBJ2-7	TRBV27	CASSFGGVIYEQYF
TRBJ1-2	TRBV6-5	CASSGGGSWDYGYTF
TRBJ1-2	TRBV6-7	CASSPLDAQVHYGYTF
TRBJ1-2	TRBV7-7	CASSTNQRGQQHNYGYTF
TRBJ2-2	TRBV28	CASKTPGQYTGELFF
TRBJ1-1	TRBV19	CASSVQGAGTEAFF
TRBJ2-3	TRBV10-1	CANSDRGGFGTDTQYF
TRBJ2-7	TRBV2	CASRGTAYEQYF
TRBJ2-7	TRBV6-1	CAITEAGGREQYF
TRBJ2-3	TRBV18	CASSPGTSEADTQYF
TRBJ1-6	TRBV27	CASSSGRNSPLHF
TRBJ1-4	TRBV7-2	CASSLGLGYATNEKLFF
TRBJ2-7	TRBV10-3	CAIRGQGSYEQYF
TRBJ2-3	TRBV29-1	CSVEESSTDTQYF
TRBJ1-6	TRBV19	CASSIDWGYNSPLHF
TRBJ2-1	TRBV4-1	CASSQGWDSFYNEQFF
TRBJ2-1	TRBV19	CASSISGGAHNEQFF
TRBJ1-5	TRBV13	CASSERQAGQPQHF
TRBJ1-6	TRBV5-6	CASSPQGASYNSPLHF
TRBJ2-2	TRBV29-1	CSVVFTGRGLSNTGELFF
TRBJ1-2	TRBV5-4	CASRGDQVPNYGYTF
TRBJ2-3	TRBV28	CASSFSGRTDTQYF